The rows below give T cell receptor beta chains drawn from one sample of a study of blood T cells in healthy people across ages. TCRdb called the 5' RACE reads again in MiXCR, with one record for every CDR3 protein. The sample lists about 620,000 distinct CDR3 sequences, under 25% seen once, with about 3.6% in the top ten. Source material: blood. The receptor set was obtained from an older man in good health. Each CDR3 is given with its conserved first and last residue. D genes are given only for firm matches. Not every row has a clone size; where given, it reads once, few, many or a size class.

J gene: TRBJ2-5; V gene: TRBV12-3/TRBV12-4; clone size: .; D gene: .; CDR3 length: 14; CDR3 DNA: TGTGCCAGCAGGGGGGGGGCAGTCCAAGAGACCCAGTACTTC; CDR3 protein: CASRGGAVQETQYF
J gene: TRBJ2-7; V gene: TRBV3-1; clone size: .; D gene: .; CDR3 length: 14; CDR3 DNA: TGTGCCAGCAGCCAATCGGAGGTTCCCTACGAGCAGTACTTC; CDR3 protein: CASSQSEVPYEQYF
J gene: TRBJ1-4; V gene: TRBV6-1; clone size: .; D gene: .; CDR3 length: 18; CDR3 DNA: TGTGCCAGCAGGATGTACCCCAACCCGAGTGCAACTAATGAAAAACTGTTTTTT; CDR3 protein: CASRMYPNPSATNEKLFF
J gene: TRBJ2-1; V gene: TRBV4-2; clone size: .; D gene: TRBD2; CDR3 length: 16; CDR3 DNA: TGTGCCAGCAGCCAAGAGACTAGCGGGCCCTACAATGAGCAGTTCTTC; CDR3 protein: CASSQETSGPYNEQFF
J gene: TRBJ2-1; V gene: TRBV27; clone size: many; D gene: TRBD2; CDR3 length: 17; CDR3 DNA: TGTGCCAGCAGTTTATTTAGCGGGAGGATAGTATACAATGAGCAGTTCTTC; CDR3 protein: CASSLFSGRIVYNEQFF
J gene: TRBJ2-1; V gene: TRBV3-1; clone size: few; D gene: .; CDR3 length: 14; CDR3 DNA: TGTGCCAGCAGCCAACCCCCACCGGGATCTGAGCAGTTCTTC; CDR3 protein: CASSQPPPGSEQFF
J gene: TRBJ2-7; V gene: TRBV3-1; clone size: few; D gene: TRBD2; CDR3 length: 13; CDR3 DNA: TGTGCCAGCAGCGGACTAGCCCCCTACGAGCAGTACTTC; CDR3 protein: CASSGLAPYEQYF
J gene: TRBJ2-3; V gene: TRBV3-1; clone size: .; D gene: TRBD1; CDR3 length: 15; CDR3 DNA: TGTGCCAGCAGCCCCTTGGACAGGAGCACAGATACGCAGTATTTT; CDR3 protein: CASSPLDRSTDTQYF
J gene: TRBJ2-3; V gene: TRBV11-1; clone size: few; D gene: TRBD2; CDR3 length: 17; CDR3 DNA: TGTGCCAGCAGCTTAACGATGTTGGCTAGCGGGAGTTATACGCAGTATTTT; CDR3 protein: CASSLTMLASGSYTQYF
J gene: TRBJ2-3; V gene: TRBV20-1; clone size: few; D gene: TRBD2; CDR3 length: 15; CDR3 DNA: TGCAGTGCCACTGGGACTAGCGGGGTCACAGATACGCAGTATTTT; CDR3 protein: CSATGTSGVTDTQYF
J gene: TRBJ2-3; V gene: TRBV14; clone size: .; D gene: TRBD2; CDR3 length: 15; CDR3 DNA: TGTGCCAGCAGCCAAGAAGAACTAGCGGGAGTTACGCAGTATTTT; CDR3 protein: CASSQEELAGVTQYF
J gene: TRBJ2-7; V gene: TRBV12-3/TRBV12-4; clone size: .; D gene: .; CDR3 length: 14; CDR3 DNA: TGTGCCAGCAGTTTGGAGCGGATCTCCTACGAGCAGTACTTC; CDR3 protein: CASSLERISYEQYF
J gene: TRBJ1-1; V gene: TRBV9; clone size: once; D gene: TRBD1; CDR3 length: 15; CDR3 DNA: TGTGCCAGCAGCCAGGGGGTTAGGGGCGAGACTGAAGCTTTCTTT; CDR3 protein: CASSQGVRGETEAFF
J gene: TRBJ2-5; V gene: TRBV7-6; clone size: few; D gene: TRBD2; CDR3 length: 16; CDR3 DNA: TGTGCCAGCAGCTTAGGAGATAGCGGGCTAGGGGAGACCCAGTACTTC; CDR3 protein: CASSLGDSGLGETQYF
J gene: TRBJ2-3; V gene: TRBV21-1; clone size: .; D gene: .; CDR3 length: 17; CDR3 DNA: TGTGCCAGCAGCACCAAGGGAGCAGATTCAAGCACAGATACGCAGTATTTT; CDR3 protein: CASSTKGADSSTDTQYF
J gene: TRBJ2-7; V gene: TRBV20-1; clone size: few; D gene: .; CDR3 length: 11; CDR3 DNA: TGCAGTGCTCGAATTAACAACGAGCAGTACTTC; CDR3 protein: CSARINNEQYF
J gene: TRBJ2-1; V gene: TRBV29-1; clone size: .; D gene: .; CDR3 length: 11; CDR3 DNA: TGCAGCGTTAGTGAAGGAGGTGAGCAGTTCTTC; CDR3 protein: CSVSEGGEQFF
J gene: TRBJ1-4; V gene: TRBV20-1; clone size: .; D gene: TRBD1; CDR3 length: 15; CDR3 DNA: TGCAGTGCTAGAGACCCGACAGGGGCCGGTGAAAAACTGTTTTTT; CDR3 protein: CSARDPTGAGEKLFF
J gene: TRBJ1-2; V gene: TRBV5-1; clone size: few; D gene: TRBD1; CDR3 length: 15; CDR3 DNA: TGCGCCAGCAACCTACAGGGGTTGGGTTCGGATGGCTACACCTTC; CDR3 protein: CASNLQGLGSDGYTF
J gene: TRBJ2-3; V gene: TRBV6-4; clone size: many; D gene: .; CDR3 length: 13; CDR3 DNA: TGTGCCAGCAGTGACGGTTTAGGAGATACGCAGTATTTT; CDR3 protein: CASSDGLGDTQYF
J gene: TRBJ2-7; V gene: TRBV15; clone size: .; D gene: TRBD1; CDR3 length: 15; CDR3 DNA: TGTGCCACCGCTCTGGACAGGGCCAGCTCCTACGAGCAGTACTTC; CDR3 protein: CATALDRASSYEQYF
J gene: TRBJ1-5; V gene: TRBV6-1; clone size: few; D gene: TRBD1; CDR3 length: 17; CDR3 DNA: TGTGCCAGCAGTGCAACAGGGGCAGCGGGAAGCAATCAGCCCCAGCATTTT; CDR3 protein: CASSATGAAGSNQPQHF
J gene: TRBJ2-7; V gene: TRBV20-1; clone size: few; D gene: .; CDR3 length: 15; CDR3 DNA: TGCAGTGCTACGTTTAGGGGTCTTGGCTCCTACGAGCAGTACTTC; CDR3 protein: CSATFRGLGSYEQYF
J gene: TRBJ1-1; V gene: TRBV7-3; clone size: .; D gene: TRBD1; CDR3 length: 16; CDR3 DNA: TGTGCCAGCAGCTTAACCGGGACAGGGGGCGGCTCTGAAGCTTTCTTT; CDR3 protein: CASSLTGTGGGSEAFF
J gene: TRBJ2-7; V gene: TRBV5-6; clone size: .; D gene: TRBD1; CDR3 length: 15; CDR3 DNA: TGTGCCAGCAGCTTTTTGGGACAGGGGGCCTACGAGCAGTACTTC; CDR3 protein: CASSFLGQGAYEQYF
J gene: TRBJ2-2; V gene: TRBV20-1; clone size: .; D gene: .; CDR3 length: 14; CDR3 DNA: TGCAGTGCTAGTACCCCAGGTGACACCGGGGAGCTGTTTTTT; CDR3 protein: CSASTPGDTGELFF
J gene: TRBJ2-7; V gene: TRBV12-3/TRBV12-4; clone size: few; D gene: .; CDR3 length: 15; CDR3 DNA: TGTGCCAGCAGTTTCTCGGAATTCAGCTCCTACGAGCAGTACTTC; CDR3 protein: CASSFSEFSSYEQYF
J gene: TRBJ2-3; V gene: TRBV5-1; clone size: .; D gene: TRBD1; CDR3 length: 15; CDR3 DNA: TGCGCCAGCAGCTTGACCGGACAGGGAGCAGATACGCAGTATTTT; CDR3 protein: CASSLTGQGADTQYF
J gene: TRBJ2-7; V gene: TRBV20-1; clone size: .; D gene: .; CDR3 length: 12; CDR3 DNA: TGCAGTGCTAGTTCTCCGGCCTACGAGCAGTACTTC; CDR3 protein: CSASSPAYEQYF
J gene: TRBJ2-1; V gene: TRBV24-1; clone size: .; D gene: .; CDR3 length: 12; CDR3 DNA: TGTGCCGCCAGTGGCGATGGGTATGAGCAGTTCTTC; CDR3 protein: CAASGDGYEQFF
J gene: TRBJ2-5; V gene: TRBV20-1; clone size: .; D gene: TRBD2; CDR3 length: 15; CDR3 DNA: TGTAGTGCTAGAGATCGCCTAGCGGGACAAGAGACCCAGTACTTC; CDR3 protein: CSARDRLAGQETQYF
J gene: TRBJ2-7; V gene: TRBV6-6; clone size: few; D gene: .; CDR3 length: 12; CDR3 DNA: TGTGCCAAGCTCCAAGGGCAGTACGAGCAGTACTTC; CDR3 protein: CAKLQGQYEQYF
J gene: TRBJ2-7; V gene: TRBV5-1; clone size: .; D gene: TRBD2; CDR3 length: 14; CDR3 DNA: TGCGCCAGCAGACCCCGGGACTACTCCTACGAGCAGTACTTC; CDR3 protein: CASRPRDYSYEQYF
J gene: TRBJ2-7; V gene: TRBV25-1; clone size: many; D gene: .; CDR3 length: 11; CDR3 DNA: TGTGCCAGCAGTGAGATCGGCCGGCAGTACTTC; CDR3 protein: CASSEIGRQYF
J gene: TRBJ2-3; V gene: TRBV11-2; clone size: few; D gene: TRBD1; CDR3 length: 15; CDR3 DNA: TGTGCCAGCAGCCCAACGGACAGGGGAACAGATACGCAGTATTTT; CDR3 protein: CASSPTDRGTDTQYF
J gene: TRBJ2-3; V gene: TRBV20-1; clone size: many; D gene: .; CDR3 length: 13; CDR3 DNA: TGCAGTCCCCGGGGTCACTCCACAGATACGCAGTATTTT; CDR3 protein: CSPRGHSTDTQYF
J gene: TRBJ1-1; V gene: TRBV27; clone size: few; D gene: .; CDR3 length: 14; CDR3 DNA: TGTGCCAGCAGTCATATGGGGAGGTTCACTGAAGCTTTCTTT; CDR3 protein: CASSHMGRFTEAFF
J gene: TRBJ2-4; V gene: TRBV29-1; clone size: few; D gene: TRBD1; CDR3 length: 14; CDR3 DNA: TGCAGCGTCAGCGGACAGGGTTTAGGAAACATTCAGTACTTC; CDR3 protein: CSVSGQGLGNIQYF
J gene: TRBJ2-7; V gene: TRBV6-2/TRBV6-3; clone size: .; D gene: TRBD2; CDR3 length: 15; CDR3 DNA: TGTGCCAGCAGTTTCCGCGGACTAGCGGGAGTCGAGCAGTACTTC; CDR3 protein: CASSFRGLAGVEQYF
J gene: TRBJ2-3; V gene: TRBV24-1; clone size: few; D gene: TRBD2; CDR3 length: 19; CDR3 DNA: TGTGCCACCAGTGATAGGACGGGAGGGCCTTTGTTGGGCAAGGAGACCCAGTACTTT; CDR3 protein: CATSDRTGGPLLGKETQYF
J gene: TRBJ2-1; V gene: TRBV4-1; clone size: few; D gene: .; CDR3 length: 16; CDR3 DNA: TGCGCCAGCAGCCAAGGACAGGACCCCTCCTACAATGAGCAGTTCTTC; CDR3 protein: CASSQGQDPSYNEQFF
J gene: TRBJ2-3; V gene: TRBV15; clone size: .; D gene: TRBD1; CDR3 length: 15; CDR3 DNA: TGTGCCACCAGCAGAGGGGACAGTGGGGGAGATACGCAGTATTTT; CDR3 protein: CATSRGDSGGDTQYF
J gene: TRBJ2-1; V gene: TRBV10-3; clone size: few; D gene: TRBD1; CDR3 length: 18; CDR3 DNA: TGTGCCATCAGTGTGGGACAGGGGTTGACGGGGGCTTACAATGAGCAGTTCTTC; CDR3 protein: CAISVGQGLTGAYNEQFF
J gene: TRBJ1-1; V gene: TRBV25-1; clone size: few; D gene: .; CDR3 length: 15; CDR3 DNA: TGTGCCAGCAGTGAATCCGGCAGGGGAAACACTGAAGCTTTCTTT; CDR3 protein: CASSESGRGNTEAFF
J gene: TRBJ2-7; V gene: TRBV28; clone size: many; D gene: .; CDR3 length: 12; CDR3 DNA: TGTGCCAGCAGTCCCCCGAGGTACGAGCAGTACTTC; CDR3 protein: CASSPPRYEQYF
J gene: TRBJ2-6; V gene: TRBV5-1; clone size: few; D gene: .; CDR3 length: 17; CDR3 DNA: TGCGCCAGCAGCTTGGAGACAGGACCGAACGGGGCCAACGTCCTGACTTTC; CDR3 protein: CASSLETGPNGANVLTF
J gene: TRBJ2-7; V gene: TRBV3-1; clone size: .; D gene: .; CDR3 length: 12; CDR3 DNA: TGTGCCAGCAGCTTCCAGGGGAGCGAGCAGTACTTC; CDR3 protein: CASSFQGSEQYF
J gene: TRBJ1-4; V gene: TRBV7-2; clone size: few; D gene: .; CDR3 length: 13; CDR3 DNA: TGTGCCTCCGGATTAGGGGCTGGAGAAAAACTGTTTTTT; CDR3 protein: CASGLGAGEKLFF
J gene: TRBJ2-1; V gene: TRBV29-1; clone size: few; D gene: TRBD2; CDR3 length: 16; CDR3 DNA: TGCAGCGTTGAAGAAGGGACTAACGTCTCCTACAATGAGCAGTTCTTC; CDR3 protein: CSVEEGTNVSYNEQFF
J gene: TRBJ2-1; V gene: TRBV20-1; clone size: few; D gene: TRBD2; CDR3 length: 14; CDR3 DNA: TGCAGCGCTACGGGACTAGCGGATTACAATGAGCAGTTCTTC; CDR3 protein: CSATGLADYNEQFF
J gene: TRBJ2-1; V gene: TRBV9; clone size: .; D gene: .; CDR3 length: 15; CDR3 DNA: TGTGCCAGCAGCTCAGTAGGGGGGATGCACAATGAGCAGTTCTTC; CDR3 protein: CASSSVGGMHNEQFF